This T cell receptor beta chain was identified during a study of blood T cell repertoires in COVID-19 (TCRdb year 2020). A note on the overall study: Samples covering the acute and convalescent phases of COVID-19 were provided by collaborators in the United States, Italy and Spain. The dataset comprised deeply sampled blood TCRbeta repertoires from subjects exposed to, actively infected with, or recovered from COVID-19. The repertoires were released in a freely available public database intended as a resource for research on the immune response to SARS-CoV-2. Where available, HLA class I and class II types were taken from metadata supplied by the sample provider and were not determined by assay-based typing. Nearly every sample came with metadata listing a de-identified subject ID, COVID-19 status, age in years and sex. The samples were drawn from the first 160 participants of the ongoing ImmuneRACE study and from under 1,500 subjects provided by 6 global collaborators. The prospective study material was composed of cDNA or gDNA derived from T cells, B-cell-depleted T cells, or PBMCs. Beyond this particular receptor, the publication reports: How much clinical and demographic metadata was included differed by source and by participant, and the metadata was provided uncurated.

Each collaborating institution followed its own protocols to collect whole blood in K2EDTA tubes. For TCRbeta analysis, collaborators shipped samples in one of three forms: frozen whole blood, isolated PBMCs, or DNA extracted from either of those sample types. With regard to this clone: There is no known antigen for this receptor. Nothing much larger sits one base from this clone, and base qualities are not available.

Reading from cysteine to phenylalanine, the CDR3 counts 13 amino acids. Just the 39-base CDR3 DNA is kept, in frame starting at base 1. From a lookup of the germline V gene (reference sequence), CDR1 and CDR2 are LNHDA and SQIVND. Germline trimming amounts to 6 bases on V and 7 bases on J, with 5 as the count of junction bases outside the gene matches. The immunoSEQ Assay, a bias-controlled multiplex PCR, was used to amplify TCRbeta CDR3 regions from genomic DNA. Processing in the source paper ran as follows. The number of nucleated cells in each sample was estimated from the amplification of reference gene primers within the assay. Sequence reads were collapsed and filtered to measure the absolute abundance of every unique TCRbeta CDR3 rearrangement. For each sample, productive Simpson clonality was calculated as the square root of Simpson's diversity index across productive rearrangements. The immuneACCESS repertoire file appears here via TCRdb, limited to in-frame rearrangements. These files lack a portion of the clones; in checked studies, under half of the deficit traces to unresolved V genes, and the cause of the others is not known. Clonal size and the V and J genes are those of that table, whereas D and trimming came from the DNA. Recorded for this sample are fewer than 90,000 clones; 75% to 90% of them occurred a single time. Around 21% of the sample lies in the top ten.

This sequence was found in a woman older than 75 with acute or convalescent COVID-19. The sample comprised peripheral blood. Recombination connected TRBV19 to TRBJ2-2; the junction holds 7 bases that match TRBD2. The CDR3 sequence is CASRSSGDGELFF. The DNA is as follows: TGTGCCAGTAGATCAAGCGGGGACGGGGAGCTGTTTTTT.